The 27 T cell receptor beta chains given below trace back to one sample, sequenced in a study of shared clonotypes between healthy human individuals. The assay was immunoSEQ multiplex PCR, and TCRdb's table has in-frame clones only and misses some. The sample has millions of clones, more than 90% seen once. The source material was naive CD4+ T cells sorted from blood. As for subset: CD45RA+ positively selected. All receptors come from a young man in good health.

The V and J genes are TRBV6-5 and TRBJ2-1; D ambiguous. Germline V gene lookup returns CDR1 MNHEY and CDR2 SVGAGI. V gave up 3 bases and J gave up 9 bases, with 18 bases separating them. The CDR3 has 15 residues. The CDR3 is CASSYEASRSSEQFF. In nucleotides, the CDR3 is TGTGCCAGCAGTTATGAGGCTAGTAGATCCAGTGAGCAGTTCTTC.

This chain uses TRBV19 with TRBJ2-2; no definite D call. Trimming stripped 9 bases from V and 6 bases from J, with 14 bases between. The CDR3 is made up of 13 amino acids. Germline values: CDR1 LNHDA, CDR2 SQIVND (reference sequence). The CDR3 coding sequence is TGTGCCAGCCGGCGCTTCGAGGCCGGGGAGCTGTTTTTT. This gives the protein CASRRFEAGELFF. Supplemented by reference TRBV19 and TRBJ2-2, the full variable domain reads DGGITQSPKYLFRKEGQNVTLSCEQNLNHDAMYWYRQDPGQGLRLIYYSQIVNDFQKGDIAEGYSVSREKKESFPLTVTSAQKNPTAFYLCASRRFEAGELFFGEGSRLTVL.

The rearrangement links TRBV28 to TRBJ2-5; the D gene is possibly TRBD2 (7 bases). Germline assignment: CDR1 MDHEN and CDR2 SYDVKM. With 3 bases removed from V and 6 bases from J, the gap between germline ends came to 14 bases. The CDR3 runs 14 residues. CDR3 region: CASSLAGAGKTQYF. The CDR3 coding sequence is TGTGCCAGCAGTTTGGCGGGGGCTGGCAAGACCCAGTACTTC. The variable domain in full, with the rest retrieved from reference TRBV28 and TRBJ2-5, is DVKVTQSSRYLVKRTGEKVFLECVQDMDHENMFWYRQDPGLGLRLIYFSYDVKMKEKGDIPEGYSVSREKKERFSLILESASTNQTSMYLCASSLAGAGKTQYFGPGTRLLVL.

Notes on this clone: The same CDR3 arises from other DNA sequences in this sample as well. The chain carries TRBV7-9 and TRBJ2-5, with 10 bases aligning to TRBD1. The CDR3 contains 16 residues. CDR1 and CDR2 (germline): SEHNR, FQNEAQ (reference sequence). Trimming at V came to 3 bases and at J to 0 bases, leaving 4 bases not matched to a gene. In nucleotides, the CDR3 is TGTGCCAGCAGCTTGGGGGACAGGGGAGACCAAGAGACCCAGTACTTC. It encodes CASSLGDRGDQETQYF.

This clone was seen a single time. The chain uses TRBV28 and TRBJ1-1, with 7 bases identical to TRBD1. This CDR3 is 19 amino acids long. Trimming cost V 5 bases and J 5 bases; bases outside gene matches: 23. Germline V gene data show CDR1 as MDHEN and CDR2 as SYDVKM. CDR3 coding DNA: TGTGCCAGCAGTCTACAAAACCTATTCCAAACAGGGGTACGGACTGAAGCTTTCTTT. It is translated as CASSLQNLFQTGVRTEAFF.

The gene calls are TRBV14 and TRBJ2-7, with D possibly being TRBD1 (6 bases). V lost 6 bases, J lost 6 bases, and 15 bases lay in between. The CDR3 has 13 amino acids. Looked up from germline, CDR1 is SGHDN and CDR2 is FVKESK. CDR3 bases: TGTGCCAGCAGTCTATCAGGGGCGCTCGAGCAGTACTTC. It translates to CASSLSGALEQYF.

This clone has just one count. V usage is TRBV5-1 and J usage is TRBJ1-2; the match to TRBD1 covers 7 bases. The CDR3 extends over 14 amino acids. From germline, CDR1 is SGHRS and CDR2 YFSETQ. J gave up 6 bases and V 0 bases, and 5 bases lay outside the gene matches. This CDR3 reads CASSLEVTGNGYTF. The CDR3 DNA is TGCGCCAGCAGCTTGGAGGTGACAGGGAATGGCTACACCTTC.

This chain connects TRBV10-2 to TRBJ2-7; 10 nucleotides line up with TRBD2. CDR3 length equals 21 residues. The V and J ends lost 3 bases and 0 bases, in that order; junction bases with no gene match: 20. Germline V gene data show CDR1 as WSHSY and CDR2 as SAAADI. CDR3 residues: CASSDPLPLAGVPRSSYEQYF. In nucleotides, the CDR3 is TGCGCCAGCAGTGACCCTCTTCCCCTAGCGGGAGTACCCAGGAGCTCCTACGAGCAGTACTTC.

The rearrangement links TRBV18 to TRBJ2-2; the match to TRBD1 covers 7 bases. This CDR3 region has 18 residues. Germline values: CDR1 KGHSH, CDR2 LQKENI. With V trimmed by 6 bases and J by 7 bases, 20 bases remained unmatched. CDR3 nucleotide sequence: TGTGCCAGCTCCCCGGGTTCCGCACGCCTGGGGGACAGCGGGGAGCTGTTTTTT. It yields the protein CASSPGSARLGDSGELFF.

This clone was counted once. As DNA, the CDR3 is TGCGCCAGCACCCACAATACAAGCGGGAGGAACTACGAGCAGTACTTC. Translated: CASTHNTSGRNYEQYF. The V gene is TRBV23-1, the J gene TRBJ2-7, with 9 bases matching TRBD2. TRBV23-1 is sorted into the ORF group, with uncertain function. This CDR3 has 16 residues. V was clipped by 7 bases and J by 3 bases; unmatched bases: 13.

This rearrangement joins TRBV5-4 to TRBJ1-1, with D tentatively TRBD1 (6 bases). The CDR3 runs 16 residues. The V end was cut by 0 bases, the J end by 0 bases, with 12 bases between. CDR1 is SGHNT, CDR2 YYREEE, per germline (reference sequence). The CDR3 DNA reads TGTGCCAGCAGCTTGGCCCCAGGGGTGGTGAACACTGAAGCTTTCTTT. Amino acid sequence: CASSLAPGVVNTEAFF.

The genes are TRBV19 and TRBJ1-6; 8 bases align to TRBD1. The germline gives CDR1 LNHDA, CDR2 SQIVND (reference sequence). V was clipped by 6 bases and J by 4 bases; unmatched bases: 8. The CDR3 totals 16 residues. Written as DNA, the CDR3 is TGTGCCAGTAGAGGTGGAGACAGGGGATATAATTCACCCCTCCACTTT. Its translation is CASRGGDRGYNSPLHF.

This rearrangement joins TRBV4-1 to TRBJ2-1; D is uncertain. The CDR3 totals 16 residues. Germline V gene lookup returns CDR1 MGHRA and CDR2 YSYEKL. The V and J ends lost 4 bases and 5 bases respectively, with 18 bases between them. The CDR3 spells CASSPRWVMADNEQFF. CDR3 DNA: TGCGCCAGCAGCCCACGGTGGGTAATGGCGGACAATGAGCAGTTCTTC.

The rearrangement links TRBV11-2 to TRBJ1-5; weak D call: TRBD1 (5 bases). The germline gives CDR1 SGHAT, CDR2 FQNNGV. Trimming took 4 bases from V and 8 from J, leaving 18 bases between them. The CDR3 is 15 amino acids. CDR3 coding DNA: TGTGCCAGCAGCTCGGGGACGGTCAGTAGAGAGCCCCAGCATTTT. Protein product: CASSSGTVSREPQHF.

The V call is TRBV5-1, the J call TRBJ2-1; D is undetermined. CDR3 length equals 15 residues. The V and J ends lost 0 bases and 5 bases respectively, with 12 bases between them. The V gene's germline CDR1 is SGHRS and CDR2 YFSETQ. This chain's CDR3 is CASSLVGLPDNEQFF. As DNA, the CDR3 is TGCGCCAGCAGCTTGGTAGGGCTACCAGACAATGAGCAGTTCTTC.

This clone was observed a single time. The V call is TRBV6-4, the J call TRBJ2-3, with 7 nucleotides matching TRBD2. The CDR3 loop spans 16 amino acids. With V trimmed by 2 bases and J by 5 bases, 10 bases remained unmatched. Germline V gene data show CDR1 as MRHNA and CDR2 as SNTAGT. The CDR3: CASSDGRESPRDTQYF. For the CDR3, the DNA is TGTGCCAGCAGTGACGGGCGGGAGAGCCCACGAGATACGCAGTATTTT.

This chain uses TRBV5-4 with TRBJ1-4, with 12 bases matching TRBD1. This CDR3 contains 18 residues. Germline CDR1 and CDR2: SGHNT and YYREEE (reference sequence). Trimming removed 4 bases from V and 5 bases from J; junction bases left unmatched: 12. CDR3 region: CASSRPGQGADGNEKLFF. CDR3 nucleotide sequence: TGTGCCAGCAGCCGACCGGGACAGGGGGCCGACGGGAATGAAAAACTGTTTTTT. The full variable domain, with the rest looked up from reference TRBV5-4 and TRBJ1-4, is ETGVTQSPTHLIKTRGQQVTLRCSSQSGHNTVSWYQQALGQGPQFIFQYYREEENGRGNFPPRFSGLQFPNYSSELNVNALELDDSALYLCASSRPGQGADGNEKLFFGSGTQLSVL.

The chain couples TRBV7-9 to TRBJ1-4; D gene unclear. CDR1 and CDR2 (germline): SEHNR, FQNEAQ (reference sequence). This CDR3 has 13 residues. V was pared by 1 base and J by 7 bases, with 7 bases between. DNA of the CDR3: TGTGCCAGCAGCTTAGGATCGAGTGAAAAACTGTTTTTT. This codes for CASSLGSSEKLFF. Filled out from reference TRBV7-9 and TRBJ1-4, the complete variable domain reads DTGVSQNPRHKITKRGQNVTFRCDPISEHNRLYWYRQTLGQGPEFLTYFQNEAQLEKSRLLSDRFSAERPKGSFSTLEIQRTEQGDSAMYLCASSLGSSEKLFFGSGTQLSVL.

The table lists this clone with a few counts. The rearrangement uses TRBV6-1 and TRBJ1-1; unclear D gene. The CDR3 is made up of 13 amino acids. Germline CDR1 reads MNHNS; CDR2 reads SASEGT. V was clipped by 5 bases and J by 2 bases, with 9 bases between them. For the CDR3, the DNA is TGTGCCAGCAGTTTTGGAGACAACACTGAAGCTTTCTTT. Amino acid sequence: CASSFGDNTEAFF.

The V and J genes are TRBV5-1 and TRBJ1-2; weak D call: TRBD1 (5 bases). The CDR3 loop spans 15 amino acids. Germline assignment: CDR1 SGHRS and CDR2 YFSETQ. Trimming took off 4 bases at V and 4 bases at J, with 17 bases between the two ends. The CDR3 DNA reads TGCGCCAGCAGCAGATTAGGGGAGACCTTCTATGGCTACACCTTC. This gives the protein CASSRLGETFYGYTF.

The V and J genes are TRBV27 and TRBJ1-6; a weak D match, TRBD1 (5 bases). V was clipped by 3 bases and J by 1 base, with 22 bases between them. Germline-derived CDR1 and CDR2 are MNHEY and SMNVEV (reference sequence). The CDR3 covers 20 residues. The CDR3 is CASSFREGLGGRSYNSPLHF. As DNA, the CDR3 is TGTGCCAGCAGTTTCCGAGAGGGACTTGGGGGACGGTCCTATAATTCACCCCTCCACTTT.

The chain carries TRBV5-4 and TRBJ2-3; no definite D call. This CDR3 is built from 16 residues. Germline V lookup: CDR1 SGHNT, CDR2 YYREEE (reference sequence). With 1 base removed from V and 5 bases from J, the gap between germline ends came to 17 bases. The CDR3 DNA follows: TGTGCCAGCAGCTTGTCGCTCGGAACTCAGGAAGATACGCAGTATTTT. This encodes CASSLSLGTQEDTQYF.

J is TRBJ2-7 and V is TRBV4-1, with TRBD1 matching 7 bases. The V and J ends lost 2 bases and 5 bases, in that order; junction bases with no gene match: 9. CDR1 and CDR2 (germline): MGHRA, YSYEKL. There are 15 residues in the CDR3. The CDR3 sequence is CASSQTDRVINEQYF. CDR3 DNA: TGCGCCAGCAGCCAAACCGACAGGGTGATCAACGAGCAGTACTTC.

In its sample, this clone was seen a few times. The V gene is TRBV5-5, the J gene TRBJ1-1, with D unresolved. This CDR3 has 12 residues. V lost 4 bases to trimming and J lost 3 bases, with 7 bases between them. From germline, CDR1 is SGHKS and CDR2 YYEKEE (reference sequence). The CDR3 reads CASSSRDTEAFF. As DNA, the CDR3 is TGTGCCAGCAGCAGTAGGGACACTGAAGCTTTCTTT.

The chain employs TRBV4-1 and TRBJ2-1, with 8 bases matching TRBD1. The CDR3 contains 17 residues. The V gene end was trimmed by 0 bases and the J gene end by 3 bases; junction bases not matched to a gene: 7. Germline CDR1 is MGHRA and CDR2 is YSYEKL. CDR3 sequence reads: CASSQESTGGFYNEQFF. DNA for the CDR3: TGCGCCAGCAGCCAAGAGTCCACAGGGGGGTTCTACAATGAGCAGTTCTTC.

This clone was observed a few times. The V call is TRBV5-5, the J call TRBJ1-5; D unresolved. Trimming cost V 3 bases and J 6 bases, with 10 bases left between them. The CDR3 contains 13 residues. Germline V gene sequence: CDR1 SGHKS, CDR2 YYEKEE (reference sequence). CDR3 residues: CASSSESGQPQHF. In DNA, the CDR3 is TGTGCCAGCAGCTCCGAATCGGGTCAGCCCCAGCATTTT.

V usage is TRBV28 and J usage is TRBJ1-6; maybe TRBD1 (5 bases). Germline CDR1 is MDHEN and CDR2 is SYDVKM. V lost 5 bases, J lost 6 bases, and 14 bases lay in between. The CDR3 covers 15 residues. The DNA for the CDR3 is TGTGCCAGCAGTCGGACACCCGAATTTAATTCACCCCTCCACTTT. It is translated as CASSRTPEFNSPLHF.